This T cell receptor (beta chain) is drawn from a study of T-cell reconstitution after alpha-beta-depleted transplantation in children. Many counts were recorded for this clonotype. TCRbeta library preparation incorporated unique molecular identifiers. TCRdb fed the PCR reads into MiXCR, producing one record per CDR3 protein. The data show 440,000 or so distinct CDR3 sequences, roughly 10% seen once. The V segment lost 4 bases and the J segment 2 bases; nucleotides outside the gene matches: 7. The germline CDR1 and CDR2 sequences are ENHRY and SYGVKD. The CDR3 runs 15 residues. The rearrangement joins TRBV10-3 to TRBJ1-2, with 7 positions matching TRBD1. The receptor's source is a human donor who donated a stem cell graft to a child with acute myeloid leukemia. The sample was PBMCs from the stem cell graft donor, taken from the stem cell graft. DNA of the CDR3: TGTGCCATCAGTGTCGACAGGGATGCAAACTATGGCTACACCTTC. It codes for CAISVDRDANYGYTF.